This TCR beta chain came from a study of T cell changes during pregnancy in multiple sclerosis. Libraries were prepared by immunoSEQ multiplex PCR; TCRdb keeps only in-frame clonotypes and omits some of them. The sample carries 35,000 to 45,000 clones, approximately 91% recorded once. V lost 7 bases to trimming and J lost 5 bases, with 19 bases between them. The germline V gene has CDR1 SGHRS and CDR2 YFSETQ. CDR3 length: 15 amino acids. The sample consisted of CD4+ T cells from peripheral blood mononuclear cells, taken in the second trimester of pregnancy. This rearrangement joins TRBV5-1 to TRBJ2-1, with a tentative D call TRBD1 (5 bases). This TCR was sampled from a female donor in good health, enrolled as a control in a pregnancy study. The CDR3 nucleotides are TGCGCCAGCTGGGGCCCGTCTACGGTTAACAATGAGCAGTTCTTC. Protein product: CASWGPSTVNNEQFF. Together with reference TRBV5-1 and TRBJ2-1, the CDR3 gives the full variable domain: KAGVTQTPRYLIKTRGQQVTLSCSPISGHRSVSWYQQTPGQGLQFLFEYFSETQRNKGNFPGRFSGRQFSNSRSEMNVSTLELGDSALYLCASWGPSTVNNEQFFGPGTRLTVL.